This is a list of T cell receptor beta chains from one sample in a study of cytomegalovirus exposure and HLA in healthy donors. The protocol was immunoSEQ multiplex PCR, while the TCRdb copy is restricted to in-frame clones and leaves out a portion. The data contain approximately 110,000 clones, 70% to 75% of them singletons. The sample was PBMCs. The receptors were gathered from a woman in her forties in good health and CMV-seronegative. Both conserved end residues are part of each CDR3. A D gene is named only where the DNA matches it firmly. Size tells how often a clone was seen (once, few, many) or the class of an expanded clone, and some rows leave it out.

d_call clone_size j_call v_call cdr3_aa cdr3_nt
. few TRBJ2-3 TRBV7-3 CASAVGTDTQYF TGTGCCAGCGCGGTGGGCACAGATACGCAGTATTTT
. . TRBJ1-2 TRBV6-6 CASSRLNPRENYGYTF TGTGCCAGCAGTCGACTTAACCCCCGAGAAAACTATGGCTACACCTTC
. . TRBJ2-7 TRBV7-9 CASSFRGIGYEQYF TGTGCCAGCAGCTTTAGGGGGATCGGCTACGAGCAGTACTTC
. . TRBJ1-3 TRBV7-2 CASSLGGTSHSGNTIYF TGTGCCAGCAGCTTAGGGGGGACAAGCCACTCTGGAAACACCATATATTTT
TRBD2 few TRBJ2-5 TRBV28 CASSGRAGRETQYF TGTGCCAGCAGCGGGAGGGCCGGGAGGGAGACCCAGTACTTC
TRBD1 . TRBJ2-7 TRBV5-6 CASSLGRTGSYEQYF TGTGCCAGCAGCTTAGGGAGGACAGGGTCCTACGAGCAGTACTTC
TRBD2 . TRBJ2-3 TRBV28 CASSRLAGGWTTDTQYF TGTGCCAGCAGCCGACTAGCGGGAGGGTGGACAACAGATACGCAGTATTTT
TRBD2 . TRBJ2-3 TRBV10-3 CAISEPASSGRAWVGSTYTDTQYF TGTGCCATCAGTGAGCCCGCCTCTAGCGGGAGGGCATGGGTTGGTTCTACTTACACAGATACGCAGTATTTT
. . TRBJ1-4 TRBV7-9 CASSSPQIEKLFF TGTGCCAGCAGCTCCCCGCAGATTGAAAAACTGTTTTTT
TRBD1 . TRBJ2-3 TRBV5-6 CASSLAVTGTGAADTQYF TGTGCCAGCAGCTTGGCAGTCACCGGGACAGGGGCCGCAGATACGCAGTATTTT
. . TRBJ1-3 TRBV6-5 CASSYSAGSSNTIYF TGTGCCAGCAGTTACTCGGCCGGGTCAAGCAACACCATATATTTT
. few TRBJ1-6 TRBV4-3 CASSQDAQSNSPLHF TGCGCCAGCAGCCAAGATGCACAGAGTAATTCACCCCTCCACTTT
. . TRBJ2-5 TRBV5-4 CAMAPDYTKETQYF TGTGCCATGGCCCCGGACTACACCAAAGAGACCCAGTACTTC
. . TRBJ1-1 TRBV10-2 CASNRVENTEAFF TGCGCCAGTAACAGGGTCGAGAACACTGAAGCTTTCTTT
TRBD2 . TRBJ2-5 TRBV23-1 CASSQPRGSGGTQETQYF TGCGCCAGCAGTCAACCCCGAGGTAGCGGGGGAACCCAAGAGACCCAGTACTTC
. . TRBJ2-5 TRBV5-1 CASSLVPGAETQYF TGCGCCAGCAGCTTGGTTCCGGGAGCGGAGACCCAGTACTTC
. . TRBJ2-7 TRBV7-6 CASSPSPHSYEQYF TGTGCCAGCAGCCCTAGCCCCCACTCCTACGAGCAGTACTTC
. . TRBJ1-1 TRBV7-3 CASSLRGGGGTEAFF TGTGCCAGCAGCTTAAGGGGCGGGGGCGGCACTGAAGCTTTCTTT
. . TRBJ1-2 TRBV29-1 CSVEDVQLKGYTF TGCAGCGTTGAAGATGTACAGTTAAAAGGCTACACCTTC
. once TRBJ2-2 TRBV29-1 CSARGQANTGELFF TGCAGCGCCCGAGGGCAGGCGAACACCGGGGAGCTGTTTTTT
. . TRBJ2-3 TRBV2 CASMAGQGRGREKGDTQYF TGTGCCAGCATGGCTGGACAGGGAAGAGGGCGGGAGAAGGGCGATACGCAGTATTTT
TRBD1 . TRBJ1-2 TRBV28 CASSLPGGSYGYTF TGTGCCAGCAGTTTACCAGGGGGCAGCTATGGCTACACCTTC
TRBD1 . TRBJ2-7 TRBV2 CASRHYGTASYEQYF TGTGCCAGCAGGCATTACGGGACAGCCTCCTACGAGCAGTACTTC
. . TRBJ2-3 TRBV1 CTSRRVEGDPTDTQYF TGCACCAGCAGACGTGTTGAGGGAGATCCCACAGATACGCAGTATTTT
. . TRBJ1-4 TRBV5-4 CASSPGGTDEKLFF TGTGCCAGCAGCCCCGGGGGAACAGATGAAAAACTGTTTTTT
. . TRBJ1-4 TRBV29-1 CSVGSDMAGGKLFF TGCAGCGTTGGGTCAGATATGGCAGGAGGAAAACTGTTTTTT
. . TRBJ2-7 TRBV4-3 CASSQDVRASYEQYF TGCGCCAGCAGCCAAGACGTCAGGGCCTCCTACGAGCAGTACTTC
. . TRBJ1-5 TRBV4-1 CASSQDLMTAKSPQHF TGCGCCAGCAGCCAAGATCTAATGACAGCCAAATCGCCCCAGCATTTT
TRBD2 . TRBJ2-3 TRBV11-1 CASSLGLAGGQDTQYF TGTGCCAGCAGCCTGGGACTAGCGGGGGGTCAAGATACGCAGTATTTT
TRBD2 . TRBJ2-3 TRBV11-2 CASSSMYSGGPSIGNTQYF TGTGCCAGCAGCTCAATGTATAGCGGGGGGCCTTCTATAGGGAATACGCAGTATTTT
. . TRBJ1-2 TRBV27 CATSIAREYGYTF TGTGCCACTTCCATTGCCCGGGAATATGGCTACACCTTC
. . TRBJ2-5 TRBV5-1 CASSLDPSAGTQYF TGCGCCAGCAGCTTGGACCCCTCTGCAGGGACCCAGTACTTC
. . TRBJ1-1 TRBV6-1 CASILYEMNTEAFF TGTGCCAGCATCCTGTATGAGATGAACACTGAAGCTTTCTTT
TRBD1 . TRBJ2-4 TRBV19 CASSGGQGVKNIQYF TGTGCCAGTAGCGGGGGACAGGGGGTCAAAAACATTCAGTACTTC
TRBD2 . TRBJ2-7 TRBV6-6 CASSNSGRAYEQYF TGTGCCAGCAGTAACAGCGGGAGGGCCTACGAGCAGTACTTC
. . TRBJ2-7 TRBV29-1 CSVKGGLGSYEQYF TGCAGCGTTAAAGGGGGACTCGGGAGCTACGAGCAGTACTTC
TRBD1 . TRBJ1-4 TRBV28 CASSPIHGTGKSATNEKLFF TGTGCCAGCAGTCCCATCCACGGGACAGGGAAATCTGCAACTAATGAAAAACTGTTTTTT
. . TRBJ2-6 TRBV14 CASSPRRAARRANVLTF TGTGCCAGCAGCCCGAGGAGGGCGGCCCGGAGGGCCAACGTCCTGACTTTC
TRBD2 few TRBJ2-3 TRBV28 CASSFNLGLADTDTQYF TGTGCCAGCAGTTTTAATCTCGGGCTAGCGGACACAGATACGCAGTATTTT
. . TRBJ1-2 TRBV30 CAWSACPGVYGYTF TGTGCCTGGAGTGCATGTCCAGGGGTCTATGGCTACACCTTC
TRBD2 . TRBJ2-7 TRBV4-2 CASSQEPGLAAEQYF TGTGCCAGCAGCCAAGAGCCGGGACTAGCTGCCGAGCAGTACTTC
. . TRBJ1-5 TRBV28 CASSEGSQPQHF TGTGCCAGCAGCGAAGGGAGCCAGCCCCAGCATTTT
. . TRBJ1-4 TRBV4-2 CASSLGGLREKLFF TGTGCCAGCAGCCTGGGGGGTTTAAGGGAAAAACTGTTTTTT
. . TRBJ1-4 TRBV4-1 CASSQQTVATNEKLFF TGCGCCAGCAGCCAACAAACAGTTGCAACTAATGAAAAACTGTTTTTT
. . TRBJ2-3 TRBV7-9 CASSWRDTQYF TGTGCCAGCAGCTGGAGGGATACGCAGTATTTT
TRBD1 once TRBJ1-3 TRBV25-1 CASGRTGTGNTIYF TGTGCCAGCGGGAGGACAGGGACTGGAAACACCATATATTTT
. few TRBJ2-7 TRBV28 CASSSPRGVTNEQYF TGTGCCAGCAGTTCCCCCCGGGGAGTAACAAACGAGCAGTACTTC
. . TRBJ1-1 TRBV11-1 CASSRQRYNTEAFF TGTGCCAGCAGCCGACAGAGATATAACACTGAAGCTTTCTTT
TRBD2 once TRBJ2-7 TRBV11-2 CASSLGSGGEGEQYF TGTGCCAGCAGCTTAGGCTCGGGGGGGGAAGGCGAGCAGTACTTC
. . TRBJ2-7 TRBV7-8 CASTPNTGYEQYF TGTGCCAGCACCCCTAATACGGGCTACGAGCAGTACTTC
. . TRBJ2-5 TRBV30 CAWTGGPGLGETQYF TGTGCCTGGACGGGCGGGCCAGGCCTAGGGGAGACCCAGTACTTC
. . TRBJ2-5 TRBV6-1 CASSEPRGSQETQYF TGTGCCAGCAGTGAACCCCGAGGGTCTCAAGAGACCCAGTACTTC
. . TRBJ2-1 TRBV18 CASSPKQQYNEQFF TGTGCCAGCTCACCGAAACAGCAGTACAATGAGCAGTTCTTC
TRBD1 . TRBJ2-3 TRBV30 CAWTRDRGTDTQYF TGTGCCTGGACTCGGGACAGGGGCACAGATACGCAGTATTTT
TRBD1 . TRBJ2-1 TRBV18 CASSLTGGAYNEQFF TGTGCCAGCTCACTGACAGGGGGCGCCTACAATGAGCAGTTCTTC
. . TRBJ2-2 TRBV29-1 CSVEEPNTGELFF TGCAGTGTAGAGGAACCGAACACCGGGGAGCTGTTTTTT
. . TRBJ2-3 TRBV7-2 CASSPLAGRPTDTQYF TGTGCCAGCAGCCCCCTCGCGGGGAGACCCACAGATACGCAGTATTTT
. . TRBJ1-6 TRBV19 CASSIDAGENSPLHF TGTGCCAGTAGTATAGACGCAGGGGAGAATTCACCCCTCCACTTT